This is a list of T cell receptor beta chains from one sample in a study of blood T cell repertoires in COVID-19. Assay: immunoSEQ multiplex PCR; the TCRdb copy retains only in-frame clones and omits some. The top ten clones hold 4% to 5.5% of a sample with roughly 120,000 clones, around 90% of them seen once. Source material: peripheral blood. These receptors all stem from a human donor in a cohort sampled during active COVID-19. Each CDR3 is given with its conserved first and last residue. D genes are given only for firm matches. Clone size, where shown, is once, few, many, or a class for clones that have expanded.

TRBV3-1/TRBV3-2	14	TRBJ2-7	TRBD1	-	CASSFEGGRYEQYF	TGTGCCAGCAGCTTCGAAGGGGGCAGGTACGAGCAGTACTTC
TRBV27	14	TRBJ1-2	-	few	CASTTFGAGEGYTF	TGTGCCAGCACTACCTTTGGGGCAGGGGAAGGCTACACCTTC
TRBV15	15	TRBJ1-5	-	few	CATSLGVAVNQPQHF	TGTGCCACCAGCCTTGGAGTGGCAGTCAATCAGCCCCAGCATTTT
TRBV3-1/TRBV3-2	15	TRBJ2-6	TRBD2	-	CVSSQAGTGANVLTF	TGTGTCAGCAGCCAAGCGGGGACTGGGGCCAACGTCCTGACTTTC
TRBV15	12	TRBJ2-5	-	once	CATSRDRGTQYF	TGTGCCACCAGCAGAGATCGGGGGACCCAGTACTTC
TRBV7-3	13	TRBJ2-2	-	-	CASSPVNTGELFF	TGTGCCAGCAGCCCTGTAAACACCGGGGAGCTGTTTTTT
TRBV3-1/TRBV3-2	16	TRBJ2-3	-	once	CASSQAQGLPTDTQYF	TGTGCCAGCAGCCAAGCCCAGGGCCTTCCCACAGATACGCAGTATTTT
TRBV18	16	TRBJ2-7	TRBD1	once	CASSPLIGDSSYEQYF	TGTGCCAGCTCACCCCTGATTGGGGACAGCTCCTACGAGCAGTACTTC
TRBV18	14	TRBJ2-2	-	once	CASSPQKNTGELFF	TGTGCCAGCTCACCCCAGAAGAACACCGGGGAGCTGTTTTTT
TRBV19	16	TRBJ1-1	TRBD1	once	CATDGHQGAGNTEAFF	TGTGCCACCGACGGTCATCAGGGGGCCGGGAACACTGAAGCTTTCTTT
TRBV15	18	TRBJ2-3	-	-	CATSRDPDRGYYTDTQYF	TGTGCCACCAGCAGAGATCCCGACCGAGGCTATTACACAGATACGCAGTATTTT
TRBV6-6	15	TRBJ2-5	TRBD2	-	CASSAGGSAKGTQYF	TGTGCCAGCTCGGCGGGAGGATCGGCAAAAGGGACCCAGTACTTC
TRBV5-1	13	TRBJ2-1	TRBD1	-	CATGTGGDNEQFF	TGCGCCACCGGGACAGGGGGAGACAATGAGCAGTTCTTC
TRBV4-1	17	TRBJ2-3	TRBD2	once	CASSRGTSGGQTDTQYF	TGCGCCAGCAGCCGGGGGACTAGCGGGGGGCAGACAGATACGCAGTATTTT
TRBV19	17	TRBJ1-5	-	-	CASSSASDTYSNQPQHF	TGTGCCAGTAGTAGTGCTTCGGACACATATAGCAATCAGCCCCAGCATTTT
TRBV28	12	TRBJ1-5	-	-	CASSFRDQPQHF	TGTGCCAGCAGTTTCAGGGATCAGCCCCAGCATTTT
TRBV7-2	14	TRBJ1-1	TRBD1	-	CASSSGGAGTEAFF	TGTGCCAGCAGCTCAGGGGGCGCGGGCACTGAAGCTTTCTTT
TRBV3-1/TRBV3-2	15	TRBJ1-5	-	-	CASSQDGGSNQPQHF	TGTGCCAGCAGCCAAGACGGAGGGTCGAATCAGCCCCAGCATTTT
TRBV27	14	TRBJ2-7	TRBD1	-	CASSLGQGAYEQYF	TGTGCCAGCAGTTTAGGGCAGGGGGCCTACGAGCAGTACTTC
TRBV10-1	15	TRBJ2-7	TRBD2	-	CASSAGLAGVYEQYF	TGCGCCAGCAGCGCGGGACTAGCGGGAGTATACGAGCAGTACTTC
TRBV28	12	TRBJ1-1	-	once	CASSIPGQQAFF	TGTGCCAGCAGCATCCCAGGGCAGCAAGCTTTCTTT
TRBV7-3	14	TRBJ2-1	-	-	CASSSPDNYNEQFF	TGTGCCAGCAGCTCCCCCGACAACTACAATGAGCAGTTCTTC
TRBV20-1	14	TRBJ2-1	-	-	CSASRGNQNNEQFF	TGCAGTGCTAGTCGCGGAAACCAAAACAATGAGCAGTTCTTC
TRBV18	16	TRBJ2-7	TRBD1	-	CASSLTGGSEFYEQYF	TGTGCCAGCTCACTCACAGGGGGCTCCGAATTCTACGAGCAGTACTTC
TRBV5-4	13	TRBJ1-2	TRBD1	-	CASSWTGVEGYTF	TGTGCCAGCAGCTGGACAGGGGTCGAGGGCTACACCTTC
TRBV4-3	14	TRBJ2-3	TRBD2	-	CASSQGSGRDTQYF	TGCGCCAGCAGCCAAGGTAGCGGGAGGGATACGCAGTATTTT
TRBV7-3	16	TRBJ2-3	TRBD2	-	CASSAPSGGGTDTQYF	TGTGCCAGCAGCGCACCTAGCGGGGGCGGCACAGATACGCAGTATTTT
TRBV9	15	TRBJ2-3	TRBD1	-	CASSERQGNSDTQYF	TGTGCCAGCAGCGAACGACAGGGAAATTCGGATACGCAGTATTTT
TRBV19	13	TRBJ1-2	TRBD1	-	CASSDRGGYGYTF	TGTGCCAGTAGCGACAGGGGTGGCTATGGCTACACCTTC
TRBV19	15	TRBJ1-5	-	-	CASRYSGNRAQPQHF	TGTGCCAGCAGGTACTCGGGGAATCGGGCGCAGCCCCAGCATTTT
TRBV5-6	15	TRBJ1-1	TRBD1	once	CASSSTGAPNTEAFF	TGTGCCAGCAGCTCGACAGGGGCCCCGAACACTGAAGCTTTCTTT
TRBV6-1	16	TRBJ2-1	TRBD2	once	CASSEWGTSGYNEQFF	TGTGCCAGCAGTGAATGGGGGACTAGCGGTTACAATGAGCAGTTCTTC
TRBV6-1	22	TRBJ2-1	-	-	CASSEIGLWFIEGVQPYNEQFF	TGTGCCAGCAGTGAAATTGGGTTATGGTTTATAGAGGGGGTCCAACCCTACAATGAGCAGTTCTTC
TRBV27	13	TRBJ1-2	TRBD1	-	CASSKTGGGGYTF	TGTGCCAGCAGTAAGACAGGGGGCGGGGGCTACACCTTC
TRBV28	12	TRBJ1-1	-	-	CASSSGQLEAFF	TGTGCCAGCAGTTCCGGACAGCTTGAAGCTTTCTTT
TRBV4-1	15	TRBJ2-1	-	few	CASSLGQSSYNEQFF	TGCGCCAGCAGCCTCGGACAGAGCTCCTACAATGAGCAGTTCTTC
TRBV15	16	TRBJ1-1	TRBD1	-	CATSRGLQGASSEAFF	TGTGCCACCAGCAGGGGTCTACAGGGGGCTTCGAGTGAAGCTTTCTTT
TRBV7-9	15	TRBJ2-7	-	-	CASRFGTGEGFEQYF	TGTGCCAGCAGGTTTGGAACGGGAGAAGGTTTCGAGCAGTACTTC
TRBV30	14	TRBJ2-1	-	-	CAWSVGGSLQEQFF	TGTGCCTGGAGTGTAGGGGGATCCCTTCAGGAGCAGTTCTTC
TRBV29-1	18	TRBJ2-2	TRBD2	-	CSVPLHRLAGANTGELFF	TGCAGCGTCCCCTTGCACAGACTAGCGGGGGCGAACACCGGGGAGCTGTTTTTT
TRBV12-5	12	TRBJ2-3	-	once	CASGPRGDTQYF	TGTGCTAGTGGTCCCCGGGGGGATACGCAGTATTTT
TRBV2	15	TRBJ1-2	-	-	CASRAGRGRLGGYTF	TGTGCCAGCAGGGCGGGTAGGGGTCGACTAGGAGGCTACACCTTC